The entry that follows covers one T cell receptor (beta chain) sequence. Its antigen is currently unknown. This CDR3 contains 15 residues. Trimming left V 2 bases short and J 2 bases short, with 7 bases between. Germline CDR1 reads SGHVS; CDR2 reads FQNEAQ. The investigators reverse transcribed all of the isolated RNA, so they sequenced expressed TCRB transcripts. Read counts averaged approximately 3.5 million for samples of naive, central memory and regulatory T cells. Produced via immunoSEQ multiplex PCR; TCRdb's table is partial and in-frame only. The sample lists approximately 250,000 clones, roughly a quarter occurring once. The data stem from a study of beta chain features in type 1 diabetes. Study results and limitations: Type 1 diabetes patients had TCRB CDR3s that were shorter (moderately but significantly so) in all four CD4+ subsets.

The sequence was collected from a woman aged 25 to 39 with type 1 diabetes. The V call is TRBV7-8, the J call TRBJ2-6, with D maybe TRBD2 (5 bases). Input material: naive CD4+ T cells from blood. CDR3: CASSLRGTGANVLTF. Here the CDR3 DNA reads TGTGCCAGCAGCTTACGAGGGACTGGGGCCAACGTCCTGACTTTC.